Below, one TCR beta chain is given with its context. Its antigen is still unknown. Within the sample, other DNA sequences also encode this same CDR3. Pooling of second doses given at about 4 or about 12 weeks was done. The sample belongs to a study of T cell responses to AZD1222 COVID-19 vaccine. Notes on the study in general: Compared with day 0, the breadth and depth of the Spike-specific TCR repertoire rose significantly after two doses of AZD1222.

Trimming cost V 0 bases and J 1 base, with 7 bases left between them. Germline CDR1 SGHRS, CDR2 YFSETQ. This CDR3 comprises 14 residues. TCRdb's table, derived via immunoSEQ multiplex PCR, lists solely in-frame clones and lacks some. The sample comprises 170,000 or so clones, roughly 88% of which are singletons, and about 9.9% rests with the top ten. Specimen: peripheral blood, collected 28 days after the second AZD1222 dose. The sequence was obtained from an adult who received the AZD1222 COVID-19 vaccine. The V and J genes are TRBV5-1 and TRBJ1-1, with unresolved D. The CDR3 region has the DNA TGCGCCAGCAGCTTGGGTCCGGGGAACACTGAAGCTTTCTTT. It is translated as CASSLGPGNTEAFF.